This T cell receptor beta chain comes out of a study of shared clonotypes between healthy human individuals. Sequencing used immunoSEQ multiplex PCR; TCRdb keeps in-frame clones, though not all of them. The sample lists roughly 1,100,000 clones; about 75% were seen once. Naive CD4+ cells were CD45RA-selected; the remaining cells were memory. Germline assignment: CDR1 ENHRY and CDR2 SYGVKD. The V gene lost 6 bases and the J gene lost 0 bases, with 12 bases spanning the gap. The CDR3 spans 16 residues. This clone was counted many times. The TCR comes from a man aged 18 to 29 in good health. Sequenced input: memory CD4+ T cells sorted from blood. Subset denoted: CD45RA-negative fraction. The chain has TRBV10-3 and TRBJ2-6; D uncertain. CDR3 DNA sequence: TGTGCCATCAGGGACGGACCAAGCTCTGGGGCCAACGTCCTGACTTTC. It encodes CAIRDGPSSGANVLTF.